This T cell receptor beta chain was observed in a study of T-cell memory formation after mild COVID-19. TCRdb itself ran the 5' RACE reads through MiXCR, one entry per CDR3 protein. Among about 180,000 distinct CDR3 sequences listed, about 18% were seen once. Trimming left V 5 bases short and J 9 bases short, with 15 bases between. Germline CDR1 is SGHTS and CDR2 is YDEGEE. The CDR3 extends over 13 amino acids. General study points: CD4+ clones that contracted lay mainly in CM and EM; CD8+ ones lay in EMRA.

About this clonotype itself: Its specificity is not known.

Sequencing was performed on PBMCs or a T cell subset sorted from them (not recorded which). The sequence derives from a man aged 18 to 29 who had mild COVID-19 (a few samples of this study predate the infection). Cell type and time point are not known. The rearrangement joins TRBV5-8 to TRBJ2-1; perhaps TRBD2 as D (6 bases). In nucleotides, the CDR3 is TGTGCCAGCAGTTGGGGGGTTGCGGGTGAGCAGTTCTTC. Translating it yields CASSWGVAGEQFF.